Listed below are T cell receptor beta chains from one sample, sequenced in a study of vaccination effects on CD4 cells after COVID-19. Their target antigens are unknown. Data came from immunoSEQ multiplex PCR; TCRdb stores just in-frame clones and leaves some out. The sample comprises about 54,000 clones, over 80% of which are singletons, and 2% to 3% rests with the top ten. This material consisted of CD4+ T cells from PBMCs cultured with HCoV-229E spike peptides, taken before COVID-19 vaccination. The receptors originated from a human donor who received a COVID-19 vaccine. CDR3s include the opening cysteine and the closing phenylalanine or tryptophan. The D gene is left open where the match is weak. Not all rows give a size; the values are once, few, many and, for expanded clones, a class.

v_call	clone_size	j_call	d_call	cdr3_aa	cdr3_nt
TRBV18	.	TRBJ2-1	TRBD2	CASSPLAGGDNEQFF	TGTGCCAGCTCACCCCTAGCGGGGGGTGACAATGAGCAGTTCTTC
TRBV10-3	.	TRBJ1-5	.	CAISEDSSPGQPQHF	TGTGCCATCAGCGAGGACAGCTCCCCCGGTCAGCCCCAGCATTTT
TRBV6-6	once	TRBJ2-2	.	CASSSSNSNTGELFF	TGTGCCAGCAGCTCCAGTAACTCGAACACCGGGGAGCTGTTTTTT
TRBV5-8	.	TRBJ1-4	TRBD1	CASRLQGAKKLFF	TGTGCCAGCAGGCTGCAGGGGGCTAAGAAACTGTTTTTT
TRBV5-1	.	TRBJ2-5	TRBD2	CASSRSGGPGETQYF	TGCGCCAGCAGCCGGTCGGGGGGGCCCGGGGAGACCCAGTACTTC
TRBV27	.	TRBJ1-5	.	CASSLFRASNQPQHF	TGTGCCAGCAGTTTATTTCGGGCTAGCAATCAGCCCCAGCATTTT
TRBV19	.	TRBJ1-4	.	CASSASQAHEKLFF	TGTGCCAGTAGTGCTTCGCAGGCGCATGAAAAACTGTTTTTT
TRBV6-2/TRBV6-3	once	TRBJ1-5	TRBD1	CASSGTGRNQPQHF	TGTGCCAGCAGCGGGACAGGGCGAAATCAGCCCCAGCATTTT
TRBV29-1	.	TRBJ1-1	TRBD1	CSVSGQANTEAFF	TGCAGCGTCTCCGGACAGGCGAACACTGAAGCTTTCTTT
TRBV6-2/TRBV6-3	.	TRBJ2-5	TRBD2	CASSYSPLAGVTQETQYF	TGTGCCAGCAGTTACTCCCCCCTAGCGGGGGTCACCCAAGAGACCCAGTACTTC
TRBV9	once	TRBJ2-2	TRBD2	CASSVAVAGGLNTGELFF	TGTGCCAGCAGCGTGGCGGTAGCGGGGGGGCTGAACACCGGGGAGCTGTTTTTT
TRBV7-3	.	TRBJ2-3	.	CASSQRTGGTQYF	TGTGCCAGCAGCCAAAGGACGGGCGGTACGCAGTATTTT
TRBV6-5	.	TRBJ2-5	.	CASWGGAGKTQYF	TGTGCCAGCTGGGGGGGGGCCGGAAAGACCCAGTACTTC
TRBV6-6	.	TRBJ1-3	.	CASMEAASRNTIYF	TGTGCCAGCATGGAAGCGGCTAGTAGAAACACCATATATTTT
TRBV19	.	TRBJ1-1	.	CASSQGTMNTEAFF	TGTGCCAGTTCGCAGGGCACGATGAACACTGAAGCTTTCTTT
TRBV5-1	.	TRBJ2-3	TRBD2	CASSTGTSGYTDTQYF	TGCGCCAGCAGCACCGGGACTAGCGGATACACAGATACGCAGTATTTT
TRBV5-1	few	TRBJ1-6	TRBD1	CASSSGTGDVPLSPLHF	TGCGCCAGCAGCTCCGGGACAGGGGACGTCCCGCTATCACCCCTCCACTTT
TRBV18	once	TRBJ2-3	.	CASSPPGLRGTDTQYF	TGTGCCAGCTCACCACCGGGACTCCGCGGCACAGATACGCAGTATTTT
TRBV3-1/TRBV3-2	.	TRBJ2-2	.	CASSLRQNTGELFF	TGTGCCAGCAGCCTCAGACAGAACACCGGGGAGCTGTTTTTT
TRBV12-3/TRBV12-4	.	TRBJ2-6	.	CATRNSGANVLTF	TGTGCCACCAGGAATTCTGGGGCCAACGTCCTGACTTTC